This TCR beta chain was identified in a study of cytomegalovirus exposure and HLA in healthy donors. The study's findings and limits: Reports indicated that the classifier achieved high specificity and sensitivity in diagnosing cytomegalovirus status.

The sample holds one count of this clone. Its antigen is not known. PCR used 60 Vbeta primers and 13 Jbeta primers. Study processing details: Per a later analysis, the number of unique TCR beta chains was some 75 million, of which roughly 9.9 million were shared. Profiled with immunoSEQ multiplex PCR; TCRdb holds only in-frame clones, not every one. D and trimming come from the DNA, and the V and J calls and clone size come from that table. Of approximately 160,000 clones in the sample, 84% are singletons; the top ten hold around 4.9%. The CDR3 has 15 amino acids. V gave up 0 bases and J gave up 2 bases, with 10 bases separating them. Germline CDR1 MNHEY, CDR2 SVGAGI.

Sequenced: PBMCs. This chain joins TRBV6-5 and TRBJ1-1, with D possibly TRBD1 on 6 matching bases. The receptor was isolated from a girl under 18 in good health and CMV-seropositive. CDR3 bases: TGTGCCAGCAGTTACTCTCGGACAGAAAACACTGAAGCTTTCTTT. Translation: CASSYSRTENTEAFF.